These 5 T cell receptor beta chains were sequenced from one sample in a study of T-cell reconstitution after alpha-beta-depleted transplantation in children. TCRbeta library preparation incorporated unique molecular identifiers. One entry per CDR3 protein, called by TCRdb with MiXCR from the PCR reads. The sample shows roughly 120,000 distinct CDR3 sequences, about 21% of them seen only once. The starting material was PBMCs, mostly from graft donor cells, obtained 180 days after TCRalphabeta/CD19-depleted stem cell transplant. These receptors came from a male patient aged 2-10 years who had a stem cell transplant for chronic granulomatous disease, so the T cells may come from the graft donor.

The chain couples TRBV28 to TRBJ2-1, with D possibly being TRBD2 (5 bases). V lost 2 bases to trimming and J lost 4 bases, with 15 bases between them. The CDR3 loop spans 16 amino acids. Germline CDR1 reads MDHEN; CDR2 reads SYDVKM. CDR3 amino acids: CASSLQASNLYNEQFF. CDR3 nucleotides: TGTGCCAGCAGTTTACAAGCTAGCAATCTATACAATGAGCAGTTCTTC.

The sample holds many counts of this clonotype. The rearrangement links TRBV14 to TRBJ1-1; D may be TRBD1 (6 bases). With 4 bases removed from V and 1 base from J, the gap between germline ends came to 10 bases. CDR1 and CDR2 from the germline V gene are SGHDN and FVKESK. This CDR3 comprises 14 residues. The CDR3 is CASSLGQKNTEAFF. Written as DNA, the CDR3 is TGTGCCAGCAGCCTTGGACAGAAGAACACTGAAGCTTTCTTT.

CDR3 loop: CSVEGWWGTDTQYF. CDR3 sequence (DNA): TGCAGCGTTGAAGGGTGGTGGGGCACAGATACGCAGTATTTT. V and J are TRBV29-1 and TRBJ2-3, with no clear D. Per germline, CDR1 SQVTM and CDR2 ANQGSEA. Trimming stripped 1 base from V and 1 base from J, with 9 bases between. There are 14 residues in the CDR3.

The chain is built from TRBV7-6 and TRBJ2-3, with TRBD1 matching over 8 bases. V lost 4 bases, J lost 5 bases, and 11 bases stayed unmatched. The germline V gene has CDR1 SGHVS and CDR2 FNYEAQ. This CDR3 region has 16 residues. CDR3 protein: CASSSRMTGDGDTQYF. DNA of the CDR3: TGTGCCAGCAGCTCGCGAATGACAGGGGACGGAGATACGCAGTATTTT.

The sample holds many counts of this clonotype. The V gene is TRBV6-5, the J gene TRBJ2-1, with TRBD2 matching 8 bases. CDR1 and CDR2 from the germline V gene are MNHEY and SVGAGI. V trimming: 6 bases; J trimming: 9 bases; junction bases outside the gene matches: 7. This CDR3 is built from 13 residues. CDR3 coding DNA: TGTGCCAGCAGAAGAGTAGCGGGAAGTGAGCAGTTCTTC. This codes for CASRRVAGSEQFF.